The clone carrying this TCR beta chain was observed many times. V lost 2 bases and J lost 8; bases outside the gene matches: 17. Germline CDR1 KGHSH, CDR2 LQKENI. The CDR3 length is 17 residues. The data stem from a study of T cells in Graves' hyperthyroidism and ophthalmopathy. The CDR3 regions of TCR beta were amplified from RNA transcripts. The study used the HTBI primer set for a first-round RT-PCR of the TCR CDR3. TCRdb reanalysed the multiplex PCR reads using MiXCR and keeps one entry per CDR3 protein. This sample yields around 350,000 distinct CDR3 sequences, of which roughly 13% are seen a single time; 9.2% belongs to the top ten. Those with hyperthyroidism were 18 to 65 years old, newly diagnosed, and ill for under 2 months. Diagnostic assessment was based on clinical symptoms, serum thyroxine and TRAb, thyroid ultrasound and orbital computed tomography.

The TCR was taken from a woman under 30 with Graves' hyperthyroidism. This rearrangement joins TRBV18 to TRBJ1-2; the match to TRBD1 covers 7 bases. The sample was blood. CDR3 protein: CASSPSGVPGGDSGYTF. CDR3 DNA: TGTGCCAGCTCACCATCGGGAGTCCCAGGGGGGGACTCCGGCTACACCTTC.